The T cell receptor beta chain described here comes from a study of T cells after yellow fever vaccination. TCRdb used MiXCR to reprocess the 5' RACE reads, holding one entry per CDR3 protein. The table records tens of thousands of distinct CDR3 sequences, 5% to 7% of them present only once. Regarding the study as a whole: Almost none of the vaccine-responding clonotypes turned up in sorted memory subsets on day 0, the data showed.

This clonotype was found many times. One end of the junction is discordant with germline, which a read error may explain. CDR1 is SEHNR, CDR2 FQNEAQ, per germline (reference sequence). The CDR3 sequence is 15 residues long. This rearrangement joins TRBV7-9 to TRBJ1-1; maybe TRBD1 (6 bases). The source material was PBMCs, either bulk or a sorted T-cell subset (CD4+, CD8+, memory, or dextramer-sorted; not recorded which), sampled 15 days after the yellow fever booster vaccination. The receptor was derived from a young man who received the YFV17D yellow fever vaccine. CDR3 residues: CASSLAYREVTEAFF. CDR3 DNA: TGTGCCAGCAGCCTAGCATACAGGGAGGTCACTGAAGCTTTCTTT. Drawing the rest from reference TRBV7-9 and TRBJ1-1, the complete variable domain is DTGVSQNPRHKITKRGQNVTFRCDPISEHNRLYWYRQTLGQGPEFLTYFQNEAQLEKSRLLSDRFSAERPKGSFSTLEIQRTEQGDSAMYLCASSLAYREVTEAFFGQGTRLTVV.